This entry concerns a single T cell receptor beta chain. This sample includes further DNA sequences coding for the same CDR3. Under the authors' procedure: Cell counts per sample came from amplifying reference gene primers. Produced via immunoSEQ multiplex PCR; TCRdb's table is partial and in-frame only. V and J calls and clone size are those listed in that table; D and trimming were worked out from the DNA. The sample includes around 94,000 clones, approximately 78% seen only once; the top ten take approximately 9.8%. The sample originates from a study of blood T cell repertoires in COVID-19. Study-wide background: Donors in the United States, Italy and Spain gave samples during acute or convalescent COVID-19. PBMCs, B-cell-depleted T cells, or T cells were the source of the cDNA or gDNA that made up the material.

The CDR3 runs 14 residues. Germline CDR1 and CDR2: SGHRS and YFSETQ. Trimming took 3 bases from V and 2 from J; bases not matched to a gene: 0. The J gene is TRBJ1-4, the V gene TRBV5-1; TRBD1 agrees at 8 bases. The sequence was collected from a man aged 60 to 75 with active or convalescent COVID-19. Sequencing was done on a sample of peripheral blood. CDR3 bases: TGCGCCAGCAGCTCAGGGGGCACTAATGAAAAACTGTTTTTT. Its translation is CASSSGGTNEKLFF.